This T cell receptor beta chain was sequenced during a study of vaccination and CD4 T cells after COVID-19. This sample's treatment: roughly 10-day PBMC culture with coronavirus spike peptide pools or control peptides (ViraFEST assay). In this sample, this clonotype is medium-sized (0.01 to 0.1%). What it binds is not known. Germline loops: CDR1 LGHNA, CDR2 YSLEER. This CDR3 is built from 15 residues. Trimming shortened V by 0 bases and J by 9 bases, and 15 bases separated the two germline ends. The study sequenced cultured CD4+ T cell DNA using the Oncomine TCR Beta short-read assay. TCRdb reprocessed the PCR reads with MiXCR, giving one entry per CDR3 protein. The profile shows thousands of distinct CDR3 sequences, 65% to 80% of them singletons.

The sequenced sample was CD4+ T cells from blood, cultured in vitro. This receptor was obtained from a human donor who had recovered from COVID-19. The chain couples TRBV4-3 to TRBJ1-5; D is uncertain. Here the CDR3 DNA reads TGCGCCAGCAGCCAAGATAGATCGGGGTTTCGGCCCCAGCATTTT. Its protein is CASSQDRSGFRPQHF.